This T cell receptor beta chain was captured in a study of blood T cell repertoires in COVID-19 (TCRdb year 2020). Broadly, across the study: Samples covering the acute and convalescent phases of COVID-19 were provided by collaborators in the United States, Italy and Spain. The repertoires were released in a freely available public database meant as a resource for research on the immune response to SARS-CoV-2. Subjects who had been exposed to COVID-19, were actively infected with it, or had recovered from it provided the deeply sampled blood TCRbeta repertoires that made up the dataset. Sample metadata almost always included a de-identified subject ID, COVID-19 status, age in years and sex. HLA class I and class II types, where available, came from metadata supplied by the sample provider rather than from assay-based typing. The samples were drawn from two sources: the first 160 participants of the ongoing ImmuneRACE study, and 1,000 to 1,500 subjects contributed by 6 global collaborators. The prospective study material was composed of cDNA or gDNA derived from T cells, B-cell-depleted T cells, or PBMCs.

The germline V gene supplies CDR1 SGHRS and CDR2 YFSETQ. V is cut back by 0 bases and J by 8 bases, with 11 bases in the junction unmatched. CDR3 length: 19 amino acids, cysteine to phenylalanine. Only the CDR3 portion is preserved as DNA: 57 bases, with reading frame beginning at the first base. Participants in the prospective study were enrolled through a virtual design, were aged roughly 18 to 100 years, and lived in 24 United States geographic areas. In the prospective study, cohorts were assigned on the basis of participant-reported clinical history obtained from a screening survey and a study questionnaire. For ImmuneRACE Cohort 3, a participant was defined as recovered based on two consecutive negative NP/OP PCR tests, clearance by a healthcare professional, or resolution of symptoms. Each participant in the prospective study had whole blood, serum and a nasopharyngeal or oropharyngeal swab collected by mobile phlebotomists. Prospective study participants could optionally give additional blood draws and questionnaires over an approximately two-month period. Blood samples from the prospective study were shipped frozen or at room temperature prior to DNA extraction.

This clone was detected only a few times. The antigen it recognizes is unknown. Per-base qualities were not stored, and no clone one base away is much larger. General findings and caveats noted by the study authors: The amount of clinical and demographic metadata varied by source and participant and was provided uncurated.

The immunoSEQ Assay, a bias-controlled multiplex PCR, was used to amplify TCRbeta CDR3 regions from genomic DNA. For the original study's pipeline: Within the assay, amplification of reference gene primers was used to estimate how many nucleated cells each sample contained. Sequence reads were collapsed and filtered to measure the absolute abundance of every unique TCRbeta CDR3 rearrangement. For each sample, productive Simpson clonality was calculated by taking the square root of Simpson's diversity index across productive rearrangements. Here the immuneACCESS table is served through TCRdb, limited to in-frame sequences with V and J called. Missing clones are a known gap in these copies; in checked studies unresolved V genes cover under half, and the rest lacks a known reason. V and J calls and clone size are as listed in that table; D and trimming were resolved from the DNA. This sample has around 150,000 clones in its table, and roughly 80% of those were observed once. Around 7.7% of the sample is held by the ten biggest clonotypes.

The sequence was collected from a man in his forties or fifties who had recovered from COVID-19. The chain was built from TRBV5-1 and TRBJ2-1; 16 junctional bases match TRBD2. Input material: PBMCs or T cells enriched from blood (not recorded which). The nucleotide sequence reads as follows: TGCGCCAGCAGCTTGGGCCCCGGGACTAGCGGGGGGGCCGCGGATGAGCAGTTCTTC. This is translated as CASSLGPGTSGGAADEQFF.